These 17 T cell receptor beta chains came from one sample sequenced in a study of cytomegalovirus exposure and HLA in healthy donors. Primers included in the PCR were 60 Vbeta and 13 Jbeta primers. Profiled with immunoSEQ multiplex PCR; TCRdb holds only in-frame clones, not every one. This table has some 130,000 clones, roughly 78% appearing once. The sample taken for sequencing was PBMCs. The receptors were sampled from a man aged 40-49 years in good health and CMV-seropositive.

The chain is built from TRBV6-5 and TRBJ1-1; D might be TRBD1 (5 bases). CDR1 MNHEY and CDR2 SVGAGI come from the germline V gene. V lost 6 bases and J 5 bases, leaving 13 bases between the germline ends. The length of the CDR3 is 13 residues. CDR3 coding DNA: TGTGCCAGCAGCCGGGGGTTGTGGACTGAAGCTTTCTTT. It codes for CASSRGLWTEAFF.

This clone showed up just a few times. Written as DNA, the CDR3 is TGTGCCAGCAGCCGGGGGAGGGGAGTAACTGAAGCTTTCTTT. This encodes CASSRGRGVTEAFF. The rearrangement links TRBV13 to TRBJ1-1; perhaps TRBD1 as D (5 bases). With 5 bases removed from V and 5 bases from J, the gap between germline ends came to 15 bases. The CDR3 contains 14 residues. Per the germline V gene, CDR1 is PRHDT and CDR2 is FYEKMQ (reference sequence).

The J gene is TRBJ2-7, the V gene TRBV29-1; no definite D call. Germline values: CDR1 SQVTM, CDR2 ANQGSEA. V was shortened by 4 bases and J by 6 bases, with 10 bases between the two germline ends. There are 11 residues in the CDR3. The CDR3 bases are TGCAGCGTTGGAGTGGGCGCCGAGCAGTACTTC. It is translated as CSVGVGAEQYF.

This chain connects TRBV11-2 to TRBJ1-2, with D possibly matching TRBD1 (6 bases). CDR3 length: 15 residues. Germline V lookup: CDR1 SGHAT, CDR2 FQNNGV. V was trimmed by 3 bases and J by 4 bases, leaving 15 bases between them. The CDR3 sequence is CASSFPMDRLYGYTF. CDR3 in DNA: TGTGCCAGCAGCTTCCCCATGGACAGACTCTATGGCTACACCTTC.

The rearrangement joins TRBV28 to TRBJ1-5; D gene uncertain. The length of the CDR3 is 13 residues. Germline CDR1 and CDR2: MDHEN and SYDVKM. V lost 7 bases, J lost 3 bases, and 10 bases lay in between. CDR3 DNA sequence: TGTGCCAGCAAGATTCAGATCAATCAGCCCCAGCATTTT. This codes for CASKIQINQPQHF.

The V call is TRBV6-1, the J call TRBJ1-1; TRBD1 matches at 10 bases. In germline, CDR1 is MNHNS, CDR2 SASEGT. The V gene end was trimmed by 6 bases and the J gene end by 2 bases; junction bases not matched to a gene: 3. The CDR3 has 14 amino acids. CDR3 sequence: CASRGTGVNTEAFF. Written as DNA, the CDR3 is TGTGCCAGCAGAGGGACAGGGGTTAACACTGAAGCTTTCTTT.

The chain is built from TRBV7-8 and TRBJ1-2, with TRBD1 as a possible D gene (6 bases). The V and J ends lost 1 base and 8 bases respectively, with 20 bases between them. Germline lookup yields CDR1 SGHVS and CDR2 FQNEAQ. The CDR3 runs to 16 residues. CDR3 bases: TGTGCCAGCAGCTTAGGGCAGGGGCGCGCGGATAGAGGCTACACCTTC. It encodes CASSLGQGRADRGYTF.

The DNA for the CDR3 is TGTGCCAGCAGTGGAATCGGACTAGCGGGCCACGGTGAGCAGTTCTTC. This sequence encodes CASSGIGLAGHGEQFF. The chain has TRBV2 and TRBJ2-1, with 11 bases that match TRBD2. This CDR3 has 16 residues. From germline, CDR1 is SNHLY and CDR2 FYNNEI. V lost 4 bases to trimming and J lost 9 bases; unmatched junction nucleotides: 11.

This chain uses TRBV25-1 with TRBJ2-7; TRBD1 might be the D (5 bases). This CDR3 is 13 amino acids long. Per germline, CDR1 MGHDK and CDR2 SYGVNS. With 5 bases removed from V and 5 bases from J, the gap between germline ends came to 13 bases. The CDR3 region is CASSFGQGDEQYF. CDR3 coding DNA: TGTGCCAGCAGTTTTGGCCAAGGGGACGAGCAGTACTTC.

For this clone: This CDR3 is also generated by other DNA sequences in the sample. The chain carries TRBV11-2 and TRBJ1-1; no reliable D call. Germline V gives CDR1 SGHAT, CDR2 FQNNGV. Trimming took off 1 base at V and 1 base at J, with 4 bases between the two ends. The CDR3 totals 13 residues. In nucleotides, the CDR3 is TGTGCCAGCAGCTTAGGCAGGAACACTGAAGCTTTCTTT. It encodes CASSLGRNTEAFF.

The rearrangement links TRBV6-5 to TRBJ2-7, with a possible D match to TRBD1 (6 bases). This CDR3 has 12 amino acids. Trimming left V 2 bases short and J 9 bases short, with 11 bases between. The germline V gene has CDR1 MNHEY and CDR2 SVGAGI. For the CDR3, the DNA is TGTGCCAGCAGTTACGGCAGGGGCGCGCAGTACTTC. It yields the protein CASSYGRGAQYF.

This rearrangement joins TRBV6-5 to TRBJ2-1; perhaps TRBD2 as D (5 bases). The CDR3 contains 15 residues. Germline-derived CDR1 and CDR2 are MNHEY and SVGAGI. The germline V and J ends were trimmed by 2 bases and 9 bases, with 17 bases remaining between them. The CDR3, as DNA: TGTGCCAGCAGTTACGGGCGCGATAGGGCGGGTGAGCAGTTCTTC. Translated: CASSYGRDRAGEQFF.

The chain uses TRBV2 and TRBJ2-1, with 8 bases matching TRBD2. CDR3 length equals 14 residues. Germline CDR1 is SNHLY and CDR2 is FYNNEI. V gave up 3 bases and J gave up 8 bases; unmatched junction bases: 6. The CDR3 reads CASSEGLGVDEQFF. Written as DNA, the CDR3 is TGTGCCAGCAGTGAGGGACTAGGGGTGGATGAGCAGTTCTTC.

DNA of the CDR3: TGTGCCAGCTCATCAACAGCCGCAGATACGCAGTATTTT. It is translated as CASSSTAADTQYF. The chain combines TRBV18 with TRBJ2-3; no firm D call. The ends were cut back, 5 bases at V and 4 bases at J, with 10 bases in the middle. Germline V CDR1 and CDR2: KGHSH, LQKENI. The CDR3 sequence is 13 residues long. Supplemented by reference TRBV18 and TRBJ2-3, the full variable domain reads NAGVMQNPRHLVRRRGQEARLRCSPMKGHSHVYWYRQLPEEGLKFMVYLQKENIIDESGMPKERFSAEFPKEGPSILRIQQVVRGDSAAYFCASSSTAADTQYFGPGTRLTVL.

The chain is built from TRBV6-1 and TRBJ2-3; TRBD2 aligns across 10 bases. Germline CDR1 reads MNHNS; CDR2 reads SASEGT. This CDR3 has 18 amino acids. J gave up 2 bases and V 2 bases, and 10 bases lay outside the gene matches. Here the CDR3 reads CASSERLAGVSYTDTQYF. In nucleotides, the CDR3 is TGTGCCAGCAGTGAACGGCTAGCGGGAGTCAGCTACACAGATACGCAGTATTTT.

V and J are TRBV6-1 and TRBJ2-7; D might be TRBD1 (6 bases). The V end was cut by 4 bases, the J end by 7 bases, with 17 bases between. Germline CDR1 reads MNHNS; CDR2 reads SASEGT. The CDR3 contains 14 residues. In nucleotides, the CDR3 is TGTGCCAGCAGTGGGAGGACAGCCTCGAGGGAGCAGTACTTC. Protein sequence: CASSGRTASREQYF.

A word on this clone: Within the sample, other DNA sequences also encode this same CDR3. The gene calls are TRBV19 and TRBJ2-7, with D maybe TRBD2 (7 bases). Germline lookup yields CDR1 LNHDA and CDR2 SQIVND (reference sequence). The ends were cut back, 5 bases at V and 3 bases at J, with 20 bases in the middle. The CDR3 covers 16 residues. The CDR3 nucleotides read TGTGCCAGTAGTGTTCGGGGGGCAGGCCCTCTCTACGAGCAGTACTTC. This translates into CASSVRGAGPLYEQYF.